These 3 T cell receptor beta chains came from one sample sequenced in a study of blood T cell repertoires in COVID-19 (dated by TCRdb to about 2020). Libraries were made using the immunoSEQ multiplex PCR assay. TCRdb's version of the immuneACCESS table is confined to in-frame rearrangements and falls short of the full clone set. An unresolved V gene accounts for under half of the shortfall where checked; the remainder is of unknown origin. For this sample the table gives around 220,000 clones, of which around 85% were detected only once. The ten largest account for 2% to 2.5% of the sample. The source material was peripheral blood. All receptors derive from a woman between 45 and 60 years old with acute or convalescent COVID-19.

V gene TRBV19 combines with J gene TRBJ1-6; 7 bases map to TRBD1. Losses at the gene ends were 4 bases for V and 6 bases for J; bases not matched to a gene: 9. The CDR3 length is 16 residues. In germline, CDR1 is LNHDA, CDR2 SQIVND (reference sequence). The CDR3 nucleotides are TGTGCCAGTAGTAGATCCGGGACAGCAACTAATTCACCCCTCCACTTT. This gives the protein CASSRSGTATNSPLHF.

Here the CDR3 DNA reads TGCGCCAGCAGCCCTTCTAGCGGGTACACCGGGGAGCTGTTTTTT. It specifies CASSPSSGYTGELFF. The chain recombines TRBV10-1 with TRBJ2-2, with 8 nucleotides matching TRBD2. Germline CDR1 reads WNHNN; CDR2 reads SYGVQD (reference sequence). The CDR3 consists of 15 residues. V lost 6 bases to trimming and J lost 3 bases; unmatched junction nucleotides: 6.

The genes are TRBV7-9 and TRBJ1-1, with D hard to call. The CDR3 runs to 14 residues. The germline gives CDR1 SEHNR, CDR2 FQNEAQ (reference sequence). V was trimmed by 1 base and J by 1 base, leaving 7 bases between them. The CDR3 DNA sequence: TGTGCCAGCAGCTTAGTACAGAAGAACACTGAAGCTTTCTTT. Translated, it gives CASSLVQKNTEAFF. Supplemented by reference TRBV7-9 and TRBJ1-1, the full variable domain reads DTGVSQNPRHKITKRGQNVTFRCDPISEHNRLYWYRQTLGQGPEFLTYFQNEAQLEKSRLLSDRFSAERPKGSFSTLEIQRTEQGDSAMYLCASSLVQKNTEAFFGQGTRLTVV.